A single sample gave rise to the 31 T cell receptor delta chains below, sequenced in a study of γδ T cells in repeated Plasmodium falciparum infection. Flow sorting of PBMC yielded separate Vgamma9/Vdelta2+ and Vdelta2-negative gammadelta T cell populations for bulk repertoire analysis. TCRdb re-called the multiplex PCR reads with CATT. The sample lists some 51,000 delta-chain clones, more than 1.5% occurring once. Sequencing input: gamma-delta T cells from blood. These receptors were obtained from a pool of human donors (malaria-infected and uninfected, not separated).

This clone has just a few counts. Translating this DNA gives a protein that differs at residue 14 from the TCRdb one, which belongs to a much larger clone; a read error is likely, and the protein shown is this translation. No call exists for the J gene, whereas the V gene is TRDV1. Germline-derived CDR1 and CDR2 are TSWWSYY and QGS. CDR3 length: 15 residues. The CDR3 sequence: CALGTPLTYTDKLTF. Here the CDR3 DNA reads TGTGCTCTTGGGACCCCCCTAACGTACACCGATAAACTCACCTTT.

This clone was counted between two and nine times. For this DNA, TCRdb reports the protein of a much larger clone, which diverges at residue 20, most likely from a read error; the protein presented here is translated directly from the DNA. There is no J gene call, but TRDV1 is given as the V gene; the table gives TRDD3 as D, unverified against the DNA. The germline CDR1 and CDR2 sequences are TSWWSYY and QGS. This CDR3 region has 22 residues. The DNA of the CDR3 is TGTGCTCTTGGGGAAAACCAATTCAAGTACTGGGGGACACCTCTGTACACCGATAAACACATCTTT. It specifies CALGENQFKYWGTPLYTDKHIF.

Notes on this clone: The TCRdb record carries a much larger clone's protein, which differs from this DNA's translation at residue 7; a read error is the likely cause, and the protein listed here is the DNA translation. The chain joins TRDV3 to TRDJ1; maybe TRDD3 (6 bases). TCRdb lists no J gene, so it was determined here by aligning the DNA to germline. The CDR3 is made up of 17 amino acids. Germline V gives CDR1 TVYSNPD, CDR2 GDNSRS (reference sequence). V was shortened by 3 bases and J by 0 bases, with 23 bases between the two germline ends. The DNA for the CDR3 is TGTGCCTTGGGGGGGGTACGGGGGAATACCAACACCGATAAACTCATCTTT. It codes for CALGGVRGNTNTDKLIF.

This clone has only a few counts. A far larger clone lies a single base away; this is likely a read error. This sample includes further DNA sequences coding for the same CDR3. The J gene is TRDJ1, the V gene TRDV1, with 8 bases fitting TRDD3. CDR3 length: 17 residues. In germline, CDR1 is TSWWSYY, CDR2 QGS. The CDR3 DNA follows: TGTGCTCTTGGCTGGGGGAACACCCTTCAGTACACCGATAAACTCATCTTC. This encodes CALGWGNTLQYTDKLIF.

Turning to this clone: The translation of this DNA and the TCRdb protein of a much larger clone differ at residue 3, probably owing to a read error; the protein shown here is translated from the DNA. V gene TRDV3 combines with J gene TRDJ1; 13 bases are a match to TRDD3. Germline matching of the DNA provided the J gene here, since TCRdb leaves it blank. V shed 4 bases, J shed 2 bases, and the junction held 25 bases outside the gene matches. This CDR3 has 21 amino acids. Per the germline V gene, CDR1 is TVYSNPD and CDR2 is GDNSRS (reference sequence). Here the CDR3 reads CAWNANVPLHWGIRKTDKLIF. The CDR3 bases are TGTGCCTGGAACGCTAATGTCCCGCTCCACTGGGGGATACGGAAAACCGATAAACTCATCTTT.

To note about this clone: The TCRdb record carries a much larger clone's protein, which differs from this DNA's translation at residue 5; a read error is the likely cause, and the protein listed here is the DNA translation. The chain recombines TRDV1 with TRDJ1, with TRDD3 matching 13 bases. Here the J gene was assigned by germline matching of the DNA, as TCRdb has none. Germline CDR1 is TSWWSYY and CDR2 is QGS. V lost 7 bases to trimming and J lost 0 bases; unmatched junction nucleotides: 17. This CDR3 has 20 residues. CDR3 bases: TGTGCTCTTGATGTGGGGCCTTACTGGGGGATACGCCCGTACACCGATAAACTCATCTTT. This sequence encodes CALDVGPYWGIRPYTDKLIF.

This clone was recorded many times. The mismatch at residue 5 between this DNA's translation and the TCRdb protein of a much larger clone likely reflects a read error; the protein shown is translated from the DNA. The CDR3 DNA reads as TGTGCCTTTTCACGGGGGATCCTGTACACCGATAAACTCATCTTT. Its protein is CAFSRGILYTDKLIF. V is TRDV3 and J is TRDJ1; 7 bases map to TRDD3. Here the J gene was assigned by germline matching of the DNA, as TCRdb has none. V trimming: 2 bases; J trimming: 0 bases; junction bases outside the gene matches: 9. The CDR3 runs to 15 residues. Germline V CDR1 and CDR2: TVYSNPD, GDNSRS (reference sequence).

This clone turned up a few times. It differs at one base from a far larger clone, so likely a read error. The sample carries other DNA sequences with the same CDR3. The chain couples TRDV1 to TRDJ1, with 11 nucleotides matching TRDD3. TCRdb leaves out the J gene; it was filled in here by matching the DNA to germline. Germline CDR1 TSWWSYY, CDR2 QGS. The CDR3 runs 23 residues. V trimming: 2 bases; J trimming: 0 bases; junction bases outside the gene matches: 23. Here the CDR3 DNA reads TGTGCTCTTGGGGAAGGAACCTACCTCTACTGGGGGATATTAATACCGAACACCGATAAACTCATCTTT. It yields the protein CALGEGTYLYWGILIPNTDKLIF.

A remark on this clone: Only one base separates this from a far larger clonotype, so it likely reflects a read error. This same CDR3 is encoded by further DNA sequences in the sample. The V call is TRDV2, the J call TRDJ1, with 9 bases that match TRDD3. The J gene is absent in TCRdb and was assigned here via DNA matching to germline. Trimming removed 0 bases from V and 0 bases from J; junction bases left unmatched: 16. Germline CDR1 GEAIGNYY, CDR2 EKD. This CDR3 comprises 20 residues. The CDR3 coding sequence is TGTGCCTGTGACACCGAACGGGGATACGCACAGAGTGGGGACACCGATAAACTCATCTTT. Translating it yields CACDTERGYAQSGDTDKLIF.

With regard to this clone: The TCRdb protein comes from a much larger clone and disagrees with this DNA's translation at residue 20, likely due to a read error; the protein given here is derived from the DNA. The J gene is TRDJ1, the V gene TRDV2; 13 nucleotides align to TRDD3. The CDR3 has 22 residues. The V gene's germline CDR1 is GEAIGNYY and CDR2 EKD. For the CDR3, the DNA is TGTGCCTGTGACATTATAACTGGGGGATACGGACAAACCTCACAAGACACCGATAAACACATCTTT. As protein: CACDIITGGYGQTSQDTDKHIF.

The sample holds many counts of this clone. A far larger clone differs by one base, so this is likely a read error. The V gene is TRDV1, the J gene TRDJ1; no firm D call. V was trimmed by 3 bases and J by 10 bases, leaving 18 bases between them. Germline CDR1 and CDR2: TSWWSYY and QGS. The CDR3 sequence is 14 residues long. The CDR3 is CALGDPSGGSRLIF. CDR3 in DNA: TGTGCTCTTGGGGACCCTAGTGGCGGAAGTAGACTCATCTTT.

Points on this clone: Translating this DNA gives a protein that differs at residue 12 from the TCRdb one, which belongs to a much larger clone; a read error is likely, and the protein shown is this translation. This rearrangement joins TRDV1 to TRDJ1, with a tentative D call TRDD3 (5 bases). The germline CDR1 and CDR2 sequences are TSWWSYY and QGS. Trimming removed 0 bases from V and 7 bases from J, with 54 bases in between. The CDR3 runs to 28 residues. The CDR3 DNA is TGTGCTCTTGGGGAACTCTCTCACGAGGCCCCCGACCCAGGACGCGTTTACTGGCCTCCCGGTGTATCGATTAAACTCATCTTT. Residues: CALGELSHEAPDPGRVYWPPGVSIKLIF.

This clone was seen more than once but under ten times. TCRdb's protein, taken from a much larger clone, differs from this DNA's translation at residue 18, likely owing to a read error; the protein displayed comes from the DNA. Other DNA sequences from this sample encode an identical CDR3 as well. The chain joins TRDV1 to TRDJ1, with TRDD3 matching 9 bases. TCRdb gives no J gene; it was assigned here by matching the DNA to germline. CDR3 size: 22 residues. Germline CDR1 and CDR2: TSWWSYY and QGS. In DNA, the CDR3 is TGTGCTCTTGGGGAAAACCAATTCAAGTACTGGGGGACACCTCTGTACACCGAAAAACTCATCTTT. It translates to CALGENQFKYWGTPLYTEKLIF.

As concerns this clone: TCRdb records a much larger clone's protein for this DNA, with a difference at residue 8 that likely arises from a read error; the protein given is the translation of the DNA. This chain connects TRAV38-2/DV8 to TRDJ1; 12 bases agree with TRDD3. The J gene, absent from TCRdb, was called here by matching the DNA to germline. CDR3 size: 20 residues. V shed 5 bases, J shed 4 bases, and the junction held 21 bases outside the gene matches. Germline CDR1 reads TSESDYY; CDR2 reads QEAYKQQN. This CDR3 is CAYSSPLPGGYAGQSDKLIF. The CDR3 DNA sequence: TGTGCTTATAGTTCCCCCCTACCTGGGGGATACGCGGGCCAGAGCGATAAACTCATCTTT.

This clone was recorded a few times. The translation of this DNA and the TCRdb protein of a much larger clone differ at residue 4, probably owing to a read error; the protein shown here is translated from the DNA. The rearrangement links TRDV1 to TRDJ1; a possible D gene is TRDD3 (5 bases). Here the J gene came from matching the DNA to germline, since TCRdb omits it. V shed 7 bases and J shed 0 bases, with 42 bases lying between them. Germline CDR1 is TSWWSYY and CDR2 is QGS. This CDR3 has 24 amino acids. CDR3 sequence (DNA): TGTGCTCTTGAGAAGGATAACTTCTATCCCCTATTCAAGACCCAACCCTTTTACACCGATAAACTCATCTTT. Its translation: CALEKDNFYPLFKTQPFYTDKLIF.

This clone was counted between two and nine times. TCRdb records a much larger clone's protein for this DNA, with a difference at residue 17 that likely arises from a read error; the protein given is the translation of the DNA. V gene TRAV36/DV7 combines with J gene TRDJ1; tentatively, D is TRDD3 (8 bases). Matching the DNA to germline supplied the J gene, which TCRdb does not give. The CDR3 length is 20 residues. CDR1 and CDR2 from the germline V gene are VTNFRS and LTSSGIE (reference sequence). The V and J ends lost 3 bases and 10 bases respectively, with 40 bases between them. CDR3 coding DNA: TGTGCTGTGGCTCGCTGGGATTCCTACGGGGCTACTGGGGGTCGAAATAGACTCATCTTT. This sequence encodes CAVARWDSYGATGGRNRLIF.

This clone has at least ten counts. A read error likely explains why the TCRdb protein, taken from a much larger clone, differs from this DNA's translation at residue 7; the protein shown is translated from the DNA. This chain joins TRAV36/DV7 and TRDJ1; no firm D call. As TCRdb names no J gene, one was assigned here on the basis of a DNA match to germline. The V end lost 5 bases, the J end lost 3 bases, and 11 bases lay between the germline ends. Germline V gene lookup returns CDR1 VTNFRS and CDR2 LTSSGIE (reference sequence). This CDR3 has 12 residues. For the CDR3, the DNA is TGTGCTGTAAGAGGAACAGCCGATAAACTCATCTTT. Residues: CAVRGTADKLIF.

Concerning this clone itself: This sequence is one base from a far larger clone and is likely a read error. The identical CDR3 is also encoded by other nucleotide sequences in the sample. J is TRDJ1 and V is TRDV2, with 8 bases identical to TRDD3. CDR1 and CDR2 from the germline V gene are GEAIGNYY and EKD. This CDR3 spans 20 amino acids. The CDR3 loop is CACDTVGSGGRTVISDKLIF. DNA for the CDR3: TGTGCCTGCGACACCGTCGGCTCTGGGGGAAGGACTGTAATATCCGATAAACTCATCTTT.

The sample holds a few counts of this clone. TCRdb's protein, taken from a much larger clone, differs from this DNA's translation at residue 3, likely owing to a read error; the protein displayed comes from the DNA. The rearrangement joins TRDV2 to TRDJ1; 11 bases match TRDD3. TCRdb supplies no J gene; here it was assigned by aligning the nucleotide sequence to germline. Germline CDR1 is GEAIGNYY and CDR2 is EKD. CDR3 length: 24 amino acids. CDR3 amino acids: CASDTVIPYSDWGIGTNYTDKLIF. In DNA, the CDR3 is TGTGCCAGTGACACCGTTATCCCTTACTCAGACTGGGGGATAGGAACGAATTACACCGATAAACTCATCTTT.

There are many counts of this clone. The protein recorded in TCRdb matches a much larger clone and deviates from this DNA's translation at residue 6, suggesting a read error; the protein here is obtained by translating the DNA. The V call is TRDV1, the J call TRDJ1, with D uncertain. The CDR3 totals 12 residues. Germline assignment: CDR1 TSWWSYY and CDR2 QGS. Trimming left V 5 bases short and J 3 bases short, with 7 bases between. This CDR3 is CALGMEADKLIF. In DNA form, the CDR3 reads TGTGCTCTTGGGATGGAGGCCGATAAACTCATCTTT.

This clone was counted ten times or more. It is likely a read error: a sequence one base away is far more abundant. Other DNA sequences in this specimen translate into the identical CDR3. The chain is built from TRDV2 and TRDJ1; TRDD3 agrees at 8 bases. Here the J gene came from matching the DNA to germline, since TCRdb omits it. This CDR3 comprises 17 residues. Germline V lookup: CDR1 GEAIGNYY, CDR2 EKD. The CDR3 loop reads CACDTVLGAPYTDKLIF. The CDR3 bases are TGTGCCTGCGACACCGTACTGGGGGCCCCGTACACCGATAAACTCATCTTT.

A note on this clone: TCRdb assigns this DNA the protein of a much larger clone, which departs from its translation at residue 17; this likely reflects a read error, and the protein shown comes from translating the DNA. The chain recombines TRDV1 with TRDJ1; D may be TRDD2 or TRDD3 (7 bases each). Here the J gene was assigned by germline matching of the DNA, as TCRdb has none. From germline, CDR1 is TSWWSYY and CDR2 QGS. V lost 5 bases and J lost 0, with 37 bases in between. The CDR3 is 23 amino acids. CDR3 region: CALGSLSHSYWIRGNKHTDKLIF. The CDR3 region has the DNA TGTGCTCTTGGGTCACTCTCCCATTCCTACTGGATACGCGGAAACAAGCACACCGATAAACTCATCTTT.

Details on this clone: TCRdb records a much larger clone's protein for this DNA, with a difference at residue 5 that likely arises from a read error; the protein given is the translation of the DNA. The V gene is TRDV1, the J gene TRDJ1; 12 bases align to TRDD3. Matching the DNA to germline supplied the J gene, which TCRdb does not give. Germline lookup yields CDR1 TSWWSYY and CDR2 QGS. This CDR3 has 25 residues. CDR3 bases: TGTGCTCTTGGGAAACTTGGGGTCTTCGTCTGGGGGATACGGATCGGATGGTGGTTCACCGATAAACTCATCTTT. It translates to CALGKLGVFVWGIRIGWWFTDKLIF.

This clone has just a few counts. A far larger clone is just one base off, so this is likely a read error. In the same sample, other DNA sequences code for this CDR3. The rearrangement joins TRDV1 to TRDJ1; 12 nucleotides align to TRDD3. No J gene was available from TCRdb, and it was assigned here by a germline match of the DNA. Germline lookup yields CDR1 TSWWSYY and CDR2 QGS. This CDR3 comprises 25 residues. CDR3 coding DNA: TGCGCTCTTGGGGAAGGCCCCGTTCGGGACTTACTGGGGGATACTAGGGGGATATACACCGATAAACTCATCTTT. Amino acid sequence: CALGEGPVRDLLGDTRGIYTDKLIF.

To note about this clone: This likely traces to a read error, being one base from a far larger clone. Additional DNA sequences in this sample encode the identical CDR3. The gene calls are TRDV3 and TRDJ1; 10 bases align to TRDD3. The J gene, absent from TCRdb, was called here by matching the DNA to germline. The V gene's germline CDR1 is TVYSNPD and CDR2 GDNSRS (reference sequence). This CDR3 spans 21 amino acids. CDR3 nucleotides: TGTGCCTGGGGGTCGACGAGGAGGTACTGGGGGATCCCCTCCAACACCGACAAACTCATCTTT. Protein: CAWGSTRRYWGIPSNTDKLIF.

This clone was observed a handful of times. This sequence is one base from a far larger clone and is likely a read error. At the DNA level, this CDR3 is encoded by other sequences in the same sample as well. This sequence joins TRAV38-2/DV8 and TRDJ1; 11 positions match TRDD3. Germline matching of the DNA provided the J gene here, since TCRdb leaves it blank. The CDR3 totals 20 residues. CDR1 and CDR2 (germline): TSESDYY, QEAYKQQN. J gave up 4 bases and V 8 bases, and 25 bases lay outside the gene matches. The CDR3 nucleotides read TGTGCTTACAGTTCCCCCCTACTTGGGGGATACGCGGGCCAGAGCGATAAACTCATCTTT. Protein: CAYSSPLLGGYAGQSDKLIF.

This clone was found many times. It is likely a read error: a sequence one base away is far more abundant. This specimen includes other DNA sequences encoding the same CDR3. This chain joins TRDV1 and TRDJ1; D perhaps matches TRDD3 (6 bases). The germline CDR1 and CDR2 sequences are TSWWSYY and QGS. Trimming shortened V by 0 bases and J by 0 bases, and 23 bases separated the two germline ends. The CDR3 loop spans 20 amino acids. CDR3 amino acids: CALGELRPTWGYWYTDKLIF. In DNA, the CDR3 is TGTGCTCTTGGGGAACTACGACCAACATGGGGGTACTGGTACACCGATAAACTCATCTTT.

This clone was seen many times. This DNA's translation differs at residue 10 from TCRdb's protein, which comes from a much larger clone; a read error is likely, and the protein shown is translated from the DNA. This chain connects TRDV3 to TRDJ1, with 7 bases identical to TRDD2. The J gene is absent in TCRdb and was assigned here via DNA matching to germline. The CDR3 sequence is 18 residues long. The germline gives CDR1 TVYSNPD, CDR2 GDNSRS (reference sequence). With 3 bases clipped from V and 0 bases from J, the junction kept 19 bases outside the gene matches. The DNA for the CDR3 is TGTGCCTTGAATTTTCCTACGTGGTGGGAGGCGTACACCGATAAACTCATCTTT. Translation gives CALNFPTWWEAYTDKLIF.

This clone was detected ten times or more. With only one base between it and a far larger clone, this is likely a read error. Distinct nucleotide sequences in the sample also encode this CDR3. The J gene has no call, while the V gene is TRDV3; the DNA was not compared with TRDD2, the D call given in the table. The CDR3 sequence is 13 residues long. Germline V CDR1 and CDR2: TVYSNPD, GDNSRS (reference sequence). The CDR3 sequence: CAFPYSDTDKLIF. For the CDR3, the DNA is TGTGCCTTCCCATACTCGGACACCGATAAGCTCATCTTT.

This clone was observed at least ten times. TCRdb pairs this DNA with a much larger clone's protein that differs at residue 6, likely a read error; the protein shown was translated from the DNA. This sequence joins TRDV2 and TRDJ1; no reliable D call. TCRdb records no J gene; here it was assigned by comparing the DNA to germline. Germline CDR1 and CDR2: GEAIGNYY and EKD. V was cut by 0 bases and J by 4 bases, with 14 bases left in between. This CDR3 contains 15 residues. CDR3 protein: CACDTAGTLGDKLIF. CDR3 bases: TGTGCCTGTGACACCGCGGGAACCTTGGGCGATAAACTCATCTTT.

Details on this clone: With only one base between it and a far larger clone, this is likely a read error. This sample includes further DNA sequences coding for the same CDR3. The CDR3 region is CALGTHPIRWGRRPLIF. In nucleotides, the CDR3 is TGTGCTCTTGGGACCCATCCTATCCGCTGGGGAAGGAGACCCCTGATCTTC. The chain carries TRDV1 and TRDJ4; D is perhaps TRDD3 (6 bases). The CDR3 is 17 residues long. CDR1 and CDR2 (germline): TSWWSYY, QGS.